This T cell receptor beta chain originates from a study of shared clonotypes between healthy human individuals. Measured with immunoSEQ multiplex PCR; TCRdb has only the in-frame clones, and not every one. This table has about a million clones, 60% to 85% appearing once. V was pared by 0 bases and J by 3 bases, with 24 bases between. The CDR3 totals 20 residues. Germline-derived CDR1 and CDR2 are SGHVS and FNYEAQ. Source material: memory CD4+ T cells sorted from blood. Specified subset: CD45RA-negative fraction. The source is a man between 18 and 29 years old in good health. V gene TRBV7-6 combines with J gene TRBJ2-1; tentatively, D is TRBD1 or TRBD2 (5 bases each). CDR3 nucleotides: TGTGCCAGCAGCTTAGCTATTTTTAGGACGGGACCTGGGCTCTACAATGAGCAGTTCTTC. This translates into CASSLAIFRTGPGLYNEQFF.